These 12 T cell receptor beta chains came from one sample sequenced in a study of shared clonotypes between healthy human individuals. The data were produced by immunoSEQ multiplex PCR, yet TCRdb's version contains in-frame clones alone and is incomplete. The repertoire has around 2.1 million clones, about 93% of them found once; the top ten carry 1.7%. Naive CD8 isolation took CD45RO-negative cells positively selected for CCR7 and excluded terminally differentiated effector memory CD45RA+ cells. What was sequenced was naive CD8+ T cells from PBMCs. These receptors came from a man aged 18 to 29 in good health. Some clones in this sample may be carry-over from other donors' samples.

The V gene is TRBV9, the J gene TRBJ2-7; unclear D gene. The CDR3 spans 14 residues. Germline CDR1 reads SGDLS; CDR2 reads YYNGEE. Trimming cost V 0 bases and J 0 bases, with 7 bases left between them. CDR3 bases: TGTGCCAGCAGCGTAGGGTCTTACTCCTACGAGCAGTACTTC. This codes for CASSVGSYSYEQYF.

This chain links TRBV11-2 with TRBJ1-2, with 7 nucleotides matching TRBD1. CDR1 and CDR2 from the germline V gene are SGHAT and FQNNGV. CDR3 length: 12 amino acids. Trimming cost V 5 bases and J 10 bases; bases outside gene matches: 7. The CDR3 DNA is TGTGCCAGCAGCCCCGACAGGGAATACTACACCTTC. This sequence encodes CASSPDREYYTF.

The chain carries TRBV6-1 and TRBJ2-7; TRBD2 might be the D (6 bases). This CDR3 spans 16 amino acids. The V end lost 1 base, the J end lost 4 bases, and 17 bases lay between the germline ends. CDR1 is MNHNS and CDR2 is SASEGT in the germline V gene. The CDR3 nucleotides are TGTGCCAGCAGTGAAGTGGGGGGTCGTGGATGGTACGAGCAGTACTTC. It encodes CASSEVGGRGWYEQYF.

This clone appeared a few times. The J gene is TRBJ1-1, the V gene TRBV9, with D perhaps TRBD1 (6 bases). Germline V gene lookup returns CDR1 SGDLS and CDR2 YYNGEE. The germline V and J ends were trimmed by 8 bases and 1 base, with 12 bases remaining between them. The CDR3 spans 13 residues. CDR3 residues: CASTGRRNTEAFF. CDR3 in DNA: TGTGCCAGTACAGGGAGAAGGAACACTGAAGCTTTCTTT.

The genes are TRBV5-1 and TRBJ2-1; D call uncertain. CDR1 is SGHRS and CDR2 is YFSETQ in the germline V gene. V gave up 3 bases and J gave up 7 bases, with 17 bases separating them. This CDR3 is 15 amino acids long. The CDR3 DNA reads as TGCGCCAGCAGCTCCCTGGACCCGGCTCGGAATGAGCAGTTCTTC. It is translated as CASSSLDPARNEQFF.

This chain joins TRBV14 and TRBJ2-5, with unresolved D. V lost 3 bases and J 3 bases, leaving 8 bases between the germline ends. Germline CDR1 reads SGHDN; CDR2 reads FVKESK. The CDR3 consists of 13 residues. In nucleotides, the CDR3 is TGTGCCAGCAGCCACTTCAGGAAAGAGACCCAGTACTTC. Amino acid sequence: CASSHFRKETQYF.

J is TRBJ2-5 and V is TRBV28, with D maybe TRBD2 (5 bases). Germline V gene data show CDR1 as MDHEN and CDR2 as SYDVKM. The CDR3 is made up of 14 amino acids. V was clipped by 2 bases and J by 3 bases, with 10 bases between them. In nucleotides, the CDR3 is TGTGCCAGCAGTTTAGGCGGAGGAAAAGAGACCCAGTACTTC. Encoded protein: CASSLGGGKETQYF. The variable domain in full, completed from reference TRBV28 and TRBJ2-5, reads DVKVTQSSRYLVKRTGEKVFLECVQDMDHENMFWYRQDPGLGLRLIYFSYDVKMKEKGDIPEGYSVSREKKERFSLILESASTNQTSMYLCASSLGGGKETQYFGPGTRLLVL.

The gene calls are TRBV30 and TRBJ1-2; no reliable D call. Germline CDR1 GTSNPN, CDR2 SVGIG (reference sequence). The CDR3 contains 13 residues. V lost 1 base and J lost 4, with 10 bases in between. CDR3 DNA: TGTGCCTGGAGTGGGTTTGGAGGCTATGGCTACACCTTC. Its protein is CAWSGFGGYGYTF.

The chain uses TRBV6-1 and TRBJ2-5; no definite D call. Trimming took off 5 bases at V and 6 bases at J, with 10 bases between the two ends. The CDR3 is 12 amino acids. Looked up from germline, CDR1 is MNHNS and CDR2 is SASEGT. In DNA form, the CDR3 reads TGTGCCAGCAGTCCCGGTTTGAAGACCCAGTACTTC. It encodes CASSPGLKTQYF.

This chain uses TRBV29-1 with TRBJ1-2; 9 bases align to TRBD1. Trimming cost V 7 bases and J 4 bases; bases outside gene matches: 4. CDR3 length: 12 residues. The germline V gene encodes CDR1 SQVTM and CDR2 ANQGSEA. CDR3 sequence (DNA): TGCAGCGGGGGGACAGGGCTCTATGGCTACACCTTC. Its protein product is CSGGTGLYGYTF.

The V gene is TRBV19, the J gene TRBJ2-2; 7 positions agree with TRBD2. This CDR3 has 15 residues. Germline-derived CDR1 and CDR2 are LNHDA and SQIVND (reference sequence). Trimming at V came to 5 bases and at J to 1 base, leaving 4 bases not matched to a gene. Here the CDR3 DNA reads TGTGCCAGTAGTCCTTCTAGCGGGAACACCGGGGAGCTGTTTTTT. Its protein product is CASSPSSGNTGELFF.

This rearrangement joins TRBV7-3 to TRBJ2-5; the D call may be TRBD1 or TRBD2 (5 bases each). Trimming removed 5 bases from V and 7 bases from J, with 14 bases in between. Germline values: CDR1 SGHTA, CDR2 FQGTGA. This CDR3 comprises 13 residues. CDR3 DNA sequence: TGTGCCAGCAGCCCCCGGGACGCCTCGACCCAGTACTTC. It codes for CASSPRDASTQYF.